This entry describes one TCR beta chain. Its target antigen remains unknown. Base qualities are not recorded, but no much larger clone differs from it by a single base. The CDR3 regions of human TCRbeta chains were analyzed by immunosequencing. Processing in the source paper ran as follows. TCRs in the repertoires were matched against a reference library of SARS-CoV-2-specific TCRs that had been generated with the MIRA antigen-specificity platform. Breadth was defined as the fraction of unique TCRs that were SARS-CoV-2-associated, and depth was defined as the fraction of total T cells that were SARS-CoV-2-associated. Each spike-specific TCR was assigned to its reactive spike region and to a CD4 or CD8 class using the MIRA data. Log10-transformed breadth and depth values were compared by one-way ANOVA with Sidak's multiple comparisons tests. The source is immuneACCESS, and TCRdb retained only in-frame sequences with V and J called. Part of the clones is not carried over; for the studies checked, unresolved V genes explain less than half of this, and the remainder is unexplained. V, J and clone size are taken as reported in that table, and D and trimming were inferred from the DNA itself. The sample table holds some 130,000 clones, of which about 90% were seen once. Less than 3.5% of the sample is in the top ten clones.

The intended sense of this specimen's time point label: about 28 days (+/-7) after the second vaccine dose. AZD1222 recipients whose second dose came at about 4 weeks and those whose second dose came at about 12 weeks were combined into one group, since spike-specific TCR depth and breadth did not differ between the two schedules. The vaccinee samples were drawn from two UK trials, COV001 and COV002, one of which was a single-blind randomized controlled phase 2/3 trial testing AZD1222 (ChAdOx1 nCoV-19) in healthy adults. For TCRbeta chain sequencing, PBMC samples were collected from trial participants at day 0 and at day 28 after the second dose. This record comes from a study of T cell responses to AZD1222 COVID-19 vaccine (dated by TCRdb to 2020 to 2022). Some background on the complete study: A total of 230 to 250 trial participants underwent TCR sequencing, of whom around 200 received two doses of AZD1222 and some 25 received two doses of the MenACWY control vaccine. Trial participants were enrolled by age into subgroups of 18-55, 56-69 and 70-plus years, and around 150, 28 and 57 TCR-sequenced participants, respectively, were included in these subgroups. Broader findings and caveats from the paper: Participants were mostly white British, with more females than males. The authors suggested clonal diversity may have been underestimated. The 56-69-year group was small, and its depth increase did not reach significance, likely because of low power. Conclusions about previously exposed vaccinees were limited because only 6 or 7 AZD1222 recipients were SARS-CoV-2 seropositive at baseline. CD4 TCRs associated with the vaccine covered the entire spike protein, and the dominant responses were in regions 160-218 and 743-854. After two AZD1222 doses, spike-specific TCR breadth and depth were significantly higher than at day 0 and than in MenACWY recipients. Nearly half of unique spike-specific TCRs reportedly recognized epitopes outside regions mutated in the B.1.351 and B.1.1.7 variants. Because no samples from the day 14 peak response were available, repertoires could be characterized only after the peak T cell response.

The V end loses 6 bases and the J end loses 8 bases, and a stretch of 17 bases separates them. Sequences MNHEY (CDR1) and SVGAGI (CDR2) are obtained from the germline V gene. The CDR3, cysteine through phenylalanine, is 14 amino acids long. Only CDR3 DNA is held: 42 bases, read in frame from base 1. The sequence derives from an adult who received the AZD1222 COVID-19 vaccine. Sequenced here: peripheral blood, sampled 28 days after the second AZD1222 dose. The rearrangement combines TRBV6-5 with TRBJ2-1; the D match is possibly TRBD1 or TRBD2, with 5 bases aligned in each. CDR3 loop: CASRTGRQWDEQFF. The DNA sequence is given as TGTGCCAGCAGAACGGGACGGCAGTGGGATGAGCAGTTCTTC.